Here is one T cell receptor beta chain with its context. Data came from immunoSEQ multiplex PCR; TCRdb stores just in-frame clones and leaves some out. The table has tens of thousands of clones, approximately 88% seen once; the top ten hold roughly 6%. The length of the CDR3 is 14 residues. V was clipped by 10 bases and J by 1 base; unmatched bases: 6. Germline CDR1 SGHTA, CDR2 FQGTGA. These data are taken from a study of blood T cell repertoires in COVID-19. Study-level information: PBMCs, B-cell-depleted T cells, or T cells were the source of the cDNA or gDNA that made up the material.

This TCR was sampled from a man in his forties or fifties with active COVID-19. The rearrangement links TRBV7-3 to TRBJ2-7, with 11 bases identical to TRBD2. Sequencing was performed on peripheral blood. This CDR3 reads CATLTSGTSYEQYF. CDR3 in DNA: TGTGCCACTCTGACTAGCGGGACTTCCTACGAGCAGTACTTC.